What follows are 29 T cell receptor beta chains derived from one specimen sequenced in a study of CD8 T cells in Susac syndrome. RNA totalling about 0.45 to 1 ug underwent reverse transcription with random hexamers. From the immunoSEQ multiplex PCR reads, TCRdb called clonotypes with MiXCR, one entry per CDR3 protein. The sample yields roughly 130,000 distinct CDR3 sequences, nearly 96% seen once. The specimen sequenced was CD4+ T cells from PBMCs. Source of these receptors: a human donor with Susac syndrome.

The rearrangement uses TRBV5-1 and TRBJ2-3; TRBD2 might be the D (6 bases). In germline, CDR1 is SGHRS, CDR2 YFSETQ. V gave up 1 base and J gave up 3 bases, with 15 bases separating them. CDR3 length: 16 amino acids. CDR3 region: CASSLWGDGTTDTQYF. The CDR3 DNA reads TGCGCCAGCAGCTTGTGGGGGGACGGTACTACAGATACGCAGTATTTT. Supplemented by reference TRBV5-1 and TRBJ2-3, the full variable domain reads KAGVTQTPRYLIKTRGQQVTLSCSPISGHRSVSWYQQTPGQGLQFLFEYFSETQRNKGNFPGRFSGRQFSNSRSEMNVSTLELGDSALYLCASSLWGDGTTDTQYFGPGTRLTVL.

The rearrangement uses TRBV24-1 and TRBJ2-5; D may be TRBD2 (6 bases). The ends were cut back, 2 bases at V and 5 bases at J, with 14 bases in the middle. Germline lookup yields CDR1 KGHDR and CDR2 SFDVKD. The length of the CDR3 is 15 residues. CDR3 sequence (DNA): TGTGCCACCAGTGATTCGGGACTTAAAGGGGAGACCCAGTACTTC. It encodes CATSDSGLKGETQYF.

V usage is TRBV5-1 and J usage is TRBJ1-2, with 7 bases lining up with TRBD1. CDR1 is SGHRS, CDR2 YFSETQ, per germline. This CDR3 has 14 amino acids. J gave up 2 bases and V 7 bases, and 8 bases lay outside the gene matches. CDR3: CASGPGGKNYGYTF. In DNA form, the CDR3 reads TGCGCCAGCGGACCAGGGGGGAAGAACTATGGCTACACCTTC.

The rearrangement joins TRBV24-1 to TRBJ1-2, with no clear D. Germline CDR1 and CDR2: KGHDR and SFDVKD. The CDR3 sequence is 15 residues long. The ends were cut back, 5 bases at V and 2 bases at J, with 14 bases in the middle. CDR3 bases: TGTGCCACCAGTGGAGGAGTAGTGGGGAACTATGGCTACACCTTC. It translates to CATSGGVVGNYGYTF.

This chain joins TRBV30 and TRBJ2-1, with TRBD2 matching over 7 bases. The CDR3 length is 13 residues. Germline V lookup: CDR1 GTSNPN, CDR2 SVGIG (reference sequence). V shed 3 bases and J 4 bases; nucleotides not matched to a gene: 3. DNA of the CDR3: TGTGCCTGGAGAGGCGGGAGTTACAATGAGCAGTTCTTC. Protein sequence: CAWRGGSYNEQFF.

This chain uses TRBV28 with TRBJ2-5, with 9 bases lining up with TRBD2. The junction had 4 bases not matched to a gene; V was cut back by 3 bases and J by 2 bases. Germline V gene data show CDR1 as MDHEN and CDR2 as SYDVKM. CDR3 length: 15 residues. The CDR3 DNA reads TGTGCCAGCAGTTTGACTAGCGGAAAACAAGAGACCCAGTACTTC. It specifies CASSLTSGKQETQYF.

The genes are TRBV2 and TRBJ1-1; D is perhaps TRBD1 (6 bases). CDR1 is SNHLY, CDR2 FYNNEI, per germline. V was shortened by 5 bases and J by 2 bases, with 12 bases between the two germline ends. The CDR3 consists of 14 residues. This CDR3 is CASSRQASNTEAFF. The CDR3, as DNA: TGTGCCAGCAGTCGACAGGCGTCCAACACTGAAGCTTTCTTT.

The V gene is TRBV6-5, the J gene TRBJ2-7; 8 bases are a match to TRBD2. The CDR3 totals 15 residues. Per germline, CDR1 MNHEY and CDR2 SVGAGI. The J segment lost 3 bases and the V segment lost 8 bases, leaving 12 bases of the junction unmatched. CDR3 DNA: TGTGCCAGCCGACGGGGAGCGGGAGCCCGCTACGAGCAGTACTTC. Its translation is CASRRGAGARYEQYF.

The chain has TRBV28 and TRBJ1-4, with D possibly TRBD1 on 5 matching bases. Trimming took 3 bases from V and 6 from J, leaving 8 bases between them. The CDR3 runs 13 residues. CDR1 is MDHEN and CDR2 is SYDVKM in the germline V gene. Here the CDR3 DNA reads TGTGCCAGCAGTTTCGCACAGGATGAAAAACTGTTTTTT. Protein sequence: CASSFAQDEKLFF. The full variable domain, completed using reference TRBV28 and TRBJ1-4, is DVKVTQSSRYLVKRTGEKVFLECVQDMDHENMFWYRQDPGLGLRLIYFSYDVKMKEKGDIPEGYSVSREKKERFSLILESASTNQTSMYLCASSFAQDEKLFFGSGTQLSVL.

J is TRBJ2-5 and V is TRBV30; D is ambiguous. From germline, CDR1 is GTSNPN and CDR2 SVGIG (reference sequence). The V end lost 0 bases, the J end lost 4 bases, and 9 bases lay between the germline ends. The CDR3 totals 13 residues. CDR3 DNA: TGTGCCTGGAGTGTACTGGACGCAGAGACCCAGTACTTC. The encoded protein is CAWSVLDAETQYF.

The rearrangement uses TRBV20-1 and TRBJ1-2; weak D call: TRBD1 (6 bases). The CDR3 has 14 residues. V shed 3 bases and J shed 0 bases, with 11 bases lying between them. Germline CDR1 and CDR2: DFQATT and SNEGSKA (reference sequence). The CDR3 region is CSARDSASNYGYTF. The DNA of the CDR3 is TGCAGTGCTAGGGACAGCGCTTCTAACTATGGCTACACCTTC.

V gene TRBV28 combines with J gene TRBJ1-2; the D is unclear. The CDR3 extends over 12 amino acids. Looked up from germline, CDR1 is MDHEN and CDR2 is SYDVKM. The germline V and J ends were trimmed by 6 bases and 4 bases, with 9 bases remaining between them. The CDR3 region is CASRTSSYGYTF. For the CDR3, the DNA is TGTGCCAGCAGGACATCGAGCTATGGCTACACCTTC.

This chain links TRBV5-6 with TRBJ2-7; a possible D gene is TRBD1 (5 bases). V was pared by 4 bases and J by 2 bases, with 7 bases between. This CDR3 has 12 residues. In germline, CDR1 is SGHDT, CDR2 YYEEEE. This CDR3 reads CASSRQPYEQYF. The CDR3 DNA sequence: TGTGCCAGCAGCCGACAGCCCTACGAGCAGTACTTC.

V and J are TRBV15 and TRBJ2-5, with D perhaps being TRBD1 or TRBD2 (7 bases each). The CDR3 is 16 amino acids. Trimming stripped 5 bases from V and 5 bases from J, with 21 bases between. Germline V gene data show CDR1 as LNHNV and CDR2 as YYDKDF (reference sequence). CDR3 nucleotides: TGTGCCACCAGCCTACCAGGGGGGAGGGCCGGCGAGACCCAGTACTTC. It codes for CATSLPGGRAGETQYF.

The rearrangement uses TRBV3-1 and TRBJ2-1, with 8 bases aligning to TRBD1. CDR1 and CDR2 (germline): LGHDT, YNNKEL (reference sequence). The junction had 7 bases not matched to a gene; V was cut back by 5 bases and J by 7 bases. CDR3 size: 14 residues. The CDR3 loop is CASSSGQGNNEQFF. The CDR3 nucleotides are TGTGCCAGCAGCTCCGGACAGGGTAATAATGAGCAGTTCTTC.

This chain connects TRBV28 to TRBJ1-5, with D unresolved. V lost 1 base and J 9 bases, leaving 7 bases between the germline ends. Germline V gives CDR1 MDHEN, CDR2 SYDVKM. The CDR3 totals 12 residues. The CDR3 here is CASSLSMGPQHF. The CDR3 DNA is TGTGCCAGCAGTTTATCCATGGGGCCCCAGCATTTT.

The chain combines TRBV20-1 with TRBJ2-7; 13 bases fit TRBD2. CDR1 and CDR2 (germline): DFQATT, SNEGSKA (reference sequence). Trimming at V came to 1 base and at J to 5 bases, leaving 8 bases not matched to a gene. This CDR3 comprises 16 residues. CDR3 sequence (DNA): TGCAGTGCTAGAGGTATAGGACTAGCGGGAGTCCACGAGCAGTACTTC. Protein product: CSARGIGLAGVHEQYF.

The J gene is TRBJ2-7, the V gene TRBV12-3 or TRBV12-4, with 15 bases aligning to TRBD2. The trim removed 6 bases at V and 6 bases at J, leaving 3 bases unmatched. CDR3 length: 14 residues. The CDR3: CASRGLAGGTEQYF. The CDR3 DNA sequence: TGTGCCAGCAGGGGACTAGCGGGAGGAACCGAGCAGTACTTC.

The chain employs TRBV12-3 or TRBV12-4 and TRBJ2-1; 12 bases align to TRBD2. The J segment lost 2 bases and the V segment lost 3 bases, leaving 5 bases of the junction unmatched. CDR3 length: 17 residues. DNA of the CDR3: TGTGCCAGCAGTTTCGGCCTAGCGGGAGGGGCCTACAATGAGCAGTTCTTC. Encoded protein: CASSFGLAGGAYNEQFF.

The chain is built from TRBV15 and TRBJ2-1; 7 nucleotides match TRBD2. The ends lost 7 bases at V and 0 bases at J; junction bases unmatched: 6. This CDR3 has 15 residues. The V gene's germline CDR1 is LNHNV and CDR2 YYDKDF (reference sequence). In DNA, the CDR3 is TGTGCCACCAAAGCGGGGCGGGACTCCTACAATGAGCAGTTCTTC. It encodes CATKAGRDSYNEQFF. Looking up the rest from reference TRBV15 and TRBJ2-1 gives the full variable domain: DAMVIQNPRYQVTQFGKPVTLSCSQTLNHNVMYWYQQKSSQAPKLLFHYYDKDFNNEADTPDNFQSRRPNTSFCFLDIRSPGLGDTAMYLCATKAGRDSYNEQFFGPGTRLTVL.

The chain uses TRBV9 and TRBJ2-1, with no clear D. Deletions cut 4 bases from V and 9 bases from J, with 14 bases between. This CDR3 has 13 residues. Germline V gene data show CDR1 as SGDLS and CDR2 as YYNGEE. The CDR3 DNA sequence: TGTGCCAGCAGCTCAACCGCCATACCTGAGCAGTTCTTC. Translated, it gives CASSSTAIPEQFF.

This clonotype appeared once. This rearrangement joins TRBV11-2 to TRBJ2-7; 12 nucleotides match TRBD1. Unmatched junction bases numbered 8, after V lost 0 bases and J lost 11 bases. This CDR3 contains 15 residues. Germline V gene sequence: CDR1 SGHAT, CDR2 FQNNGV. Here the CDR3 DNA reads TGTGCCAGCAGCTTAGACCCCGGGACAGGGGGCGGGAAGTACTTC. This codes for CASSLDPGTGGGKYF.

J is TRBJ2-7 and V is TRBV5-1; the D gene is possibly TRBD2 (6 bases). The CDR3 has 16 amino acids. Germline values: CDR1 SGHRS, CDR2 YFSETQ. V dropped 0 bases and J dropped 0 bases, with 13 bases sitting between them. The CDR3 sequence: CASSLDGGVSSYEQYF. The CDR3 nucleotides read TGCGCCAGCAGCTTGGACGGCGGGGTTAGCTCCTACGAGCAGTACTTC.

The chain has TRBV20-1 and TRBJ2-5; perhaps TRBD1 as D (5 bases). Germline CDR1 DFQATT, CDR2 SNEGSKA (reference sequence). CDR3 length equals 13 residues. The germline V and J ends were trimmed by 5 bases and 5 bases, with 15 bases remaining between them. CDR3 nucleotide sequence: TGCAGTGCTCAGCTTCAGGGAAGTGAGACCCAGTACTTC. Its protein is CSAQLQGSETQYF.

The chain uses TRBV7-2 and TRBJ2-7; D is ambiguous. CDR1 SGHTA and CDR2 FQGNSA come from the germline V gene. The CDR3 is made up of 13 amino acids. The V and J ends lost 5 bases and 3 bases respectively, with 11 bases between them. This chain's CDR3 is CASSRNPGYEQYF. CDR3 coding DNA: TGTGCCAGCAGCCGAAACCCAGGCTACGAGCAGTACTTC.

The V gene is TRBV20-1, the J gene TRBJ2-3; 10 nucleotides match TRBD2. The CDR3 has 16 amino acids. Trimming removed 0 bases from V and 5 bases from J; junction bases left unmatched: 8. Germline V gene data show CDR1 as DFQATT and CDR2 as SNEGSKA (reference sequence). The CDR3 region is CSAREVSGRARDTQYF. CDR3 in DNA: TGCAGTGCTAGAGAAGTCAGCGGGAGGGCCAGAGATACGCAGTATTTT.

The V and J genes are TRBV10-3 and TRBJ1-1; D uncertain. Trimming took 6 bases from V and 1 from J, leaving 9 bases between them. The CDR3 extends over 13 amino acids. Germline V gene lookup returns CDR1 ENHRY and CDR2 SYGVKD. DNA for the CDR3: TGTGCCATCAGCCTAGGTGGGAACACTGAAGCTTTCTTT. This gives the protein CAISLGGNTEAFF.

The V and J genes are TRBV20-1 and TRBJ2-3; D remains ambiguous. Germline assignment: CDR1 DFQATT and CDR2 SNEGSKA (reference sequence). V dropped 1 base and J dropped 2 bases, with 7 bases sitting between them. The CDR3 runs 13 residues. CDR3 bases: TGCAGTGCTAGAGCTCAGCCCACAGATACGCAGTATTTT. It codes for CSARAQPTDTQYF.

This chain joins TRBV28 and TRBJ1-3; unclear D gene. Germline V gives CDR1 MDHEN, CDR2 SYDVKM. CDR3 length equals 16 residues. V lost 2 bases to trimming and J lost 0 bases, with 11 bases between them. CDR3 nucleotide sequence: TGTGCCAGCAGTTTAGGCATCCCGAGCTCTGGAAACACCATATATTTT. The encoded protein is CASSLGIPSSGNTIYF. Supplemented by reference TRBV28 and TRBJ1-3, the full variable domain reads DVKVTQSSRYLVKRTGEKVFLECVQDMDHENMFWYRQDPGLGLRLIYFSYDVKMKEKGDIPEGYSVSREKKERFSLILESASTNQTSMYLCASSLGIPSSGNTIYFGEGSWLTVV.